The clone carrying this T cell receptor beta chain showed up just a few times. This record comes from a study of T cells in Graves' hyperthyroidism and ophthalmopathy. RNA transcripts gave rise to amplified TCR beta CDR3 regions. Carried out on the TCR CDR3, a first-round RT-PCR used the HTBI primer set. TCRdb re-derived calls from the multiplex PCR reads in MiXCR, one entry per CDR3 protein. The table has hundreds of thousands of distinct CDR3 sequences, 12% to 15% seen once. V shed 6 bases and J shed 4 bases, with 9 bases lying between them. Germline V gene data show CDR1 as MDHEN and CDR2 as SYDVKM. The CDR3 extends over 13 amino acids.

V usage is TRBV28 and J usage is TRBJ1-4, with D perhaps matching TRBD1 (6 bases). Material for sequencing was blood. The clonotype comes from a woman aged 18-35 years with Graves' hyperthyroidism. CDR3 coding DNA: TGTGCCAGCAGGCAAGGGGGTAATGAAAAACTGTTTTTT. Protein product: CASRQGGNEKLFF.